The entry below gives a single T cell receptor beta chain sequence along with its context. This sample was taken from a study of blood T cell repertoires in COVID-19. Study summary: Nucleic acid was either cDNA or gDNA, and it came from T cells, B-cell-depleted T cells, or PBMCs.

Source study methods: It was from reference gene primer amplification that nucleated cell counts were estimated. Here immunoSEQ multiplex PCR was the method, and the copy in TCRdb shows in-frame clones only, minus some. V and J calls and clone size follow that table, whereas D and trimming were derived from the DNA. Of about 270,000 clones in the sample, roughly 84% were seen once. Sequences were obtained from peripheral blood. The TCR was taken from a woman younger than 35 with acute or convalescent COVID-19.

The CDR3 DNA is TGTGCCAGCAGTTTATCGCTAGCGGGAGCAATGGCGATGGACCAAGAGACCCAGTACTTC. It encodes CASSLSLAGAMAMDQETQYF. The chain has TRBV28 and TRBJ2-5, with 10 nucleotides matching TRBD2. Germline loops: CDR1 MDHEN, CDR2 SYDVKM. The V and J ends lost 1 base and 0 bases, in that order; junction bases with no gene match: 14. The CDR3 loop spans 20 amino acids.